This TCR beta chain was profiled in a study of OX40 agonist ivuxolimab in advanced cancers. About the investigation overall: Ivuxolimab, which targeted the costimulatory receptor OX40 (CD134), was an agonistic, fully human IgG2 monoclonal antibody. Prior anti-PD-1, anti-PD-L1 or anti-CTLA-4 therapy was permitted, and checkpoint inhibitors had been received by approximately 39% of dose-escalation patients. Partial responses were achieved by three dose-escalation patients, of whom one had hepatocellular carcinoma and two had cutaneous melanoma. Intravenous ivuxolimab was administered to patients every 2 weeks at six dose levels: 0.01, 0.1, 0.3, 1.5, 3 and 10 mg/kg. The dose-escalation cohort was roughly 83% male with a mean age of roughly 60 years, ranging from about 23 to 85. Among the roughly 50 dose-escalation patients, around 20 had hepatocellular carcinoma, 15 melanoma, 9 renal cell carcinoma and 9 head and neck cancer. The paper reports the monotherapy dose-escalation portion (N of about 51 patients) of the phase I ivuxolimab trial. Peripheral TCRbeta sequencing aimed to test whether ivuxolimab altered TCR sequence diversity and caused clonal T-cell expansion. Beyond this particular receptor, the publication reports: Low levels of normalized T-cell clonal expansion were also shown by some nonresponding patients. After ivuxolimab, expanded clones were on average more numerous among CD8+ T cells than among CD4+ T cells. At doses of 0.1 to 3.0 mg/kg, clonal expansion of both CD4+ and CD8+ T cells in blood was seen between baseline and week 6. In partial responders in the 0.1-3.0 mg/kg groups, normalized peripheral clonal expansion was found to be among the lowest, especially among CD8+ T cells. Which antigens the clonally expanded peripheral T cells were specific for was not determined.

The CDR3, from cysteine to phenylalanine, totals 14 residues. Solely the CDR3 DNA is kept, with 42 bases framed from the first base. Cut back by 2 bases and 2 bases, the V and J ends lie 10 bases apart. The germline V gene sets CDR1 to MNHEY and CDR2 to SVGAGI. To note about this clone: Its specific antigen is unknown. It has no much larger one-base neighbor in the sample; base qualities were not kept.

The trial excluded patients who had a history of autoimmune disease or were on systemic immunosuppression. In every dose cohort, peripheral blood was drawn for TCR sequencing at baseline, cycle 4 day 1, and cycle 7 day 1. The samples were drawn from a first-in-human, open-label, multicenter phase I dose-escalation trial of ivuxolimab. The trial enrolled adults with locally advanced or metastatic head and neck squamous cell, hepatocellular, melanoma or renal cell carcinoma. Before TCR sequencing, CD4+ T cells and CD8+ T cells from peripheral blood were sorted into separate populations. To sequence the TCRbeta CDR3 region, genomic DNA was isolated from the sorted cells. The immunoSEQ Assay was used for sequencing of TCRbeta CDR3 regions. Entries here come from immuneACCESS through TCRdb and include only in-frame sequences with V and J called. Some clones fail to appear in such tables; in the studies checked, an unresolved V gene covers under half of the shortfall, and the cause of the remainder is unknown. This sample gives about 30,000 clones in total; about 89% of them show up just once. The top ten constitute over 4% of the sample.

This TCR derives from an adult with an advanced solid tumor such as melanoma, head and neck, liver or kidney cancer. This sequence uses TRBV6-5 and TRBJ2-7; TRBD2 might be the D gene, on 5 matching bases. The specimen comprised CD4+ or CD8+ T cells sorted from blood, sampled in a trial of the OX40 agonist ivuxolimab. The DNA sequence follows: TGTGCCAGCAGTTACGAGGGTCCGACCTACGAGCAGTACTTC. Its coded protein is CASSYEGPTYEQYF.